This T cell receptor (beta chain) was recorded in a study of beta chain features in type 1 diabetes. Central memory, naive, regulatory and stem cell-like memory CD4+ cells were sorted by CD45RO/CCR7/CD25/CD127/CD95/CD27. The sample holds a few counts of this clone. No antigen is known for it. With 7 bases removed from V and 6 bases from J, the gap between germline ends came to 8 bases. Germline V gene lookup returns CDR1 SNHLY and CDR2 FYNNEI. The CDR3 length is 11 residues. The investigators reverse transcribed all of the isolated RNA, so they sequenced expressed TCRB transcripts. Only in-frame clones appear in the TCRdb table, and some are missing; sequencing was by immunoSEQ multiplex PCR. This table has just over 600,000 clones, about a sixth appearing once. Study findings and constraints: Unsettled here was the matter of whether HLA type influences TCRB rearrangement.

The J gene is TRBJ2-3, the V gene TRBV2; D not certain. Sequenced: naive CD4+ T cells from blood. The receptor comes from a man aged 18 to 30 in good health. The CDR3 DNA reads as TGTGCCAGCACCCCAGCGGATACGCAGTATTTT. It yields the protein CASTPADTQYF.